Described below is a single T cell receptor (beta chain) sequence and its context. The antigen remains unidentified. In TCRdb, the RT-PCR reads were re-called with MiXCR into one record per CDR3 protein. The table shows approximately 480,000 distinct CDR3 sequences, with 11% occurring only once. The V gene lost 4 bases and the J gene lost 5 bases, with 11 bases spanning the gap. The CDR3 is 13 amino acids. Germline-derived CDR1 and CDR2 are MNHNS and SASEGT. This entry is derived from a study of response to subunit inactivated influenza vaccine. The study, taken as a whole, reports: Each seasonal influenza vaccination recruits few new T cells, the authors suggested.

The sequences come from PBMCs from blood, collected around seven weeks after vaccination. V gene TRBV6-1 combines with J gene TRBJ2-5; tentative D call: TRBD2 (6 bases). This TCR was sampled from a man aged 50-60 years who received an inactivated influenza vaccine. CDR3 DNA sequence: TGTGCCAGCAGTGGACTAGTGGGTGAGACCCAGTACTTC. Translated, it gives CASSGLVGETQYF.